One sample yielded the 21 T cell receptor beta chains listed below, sequenced in a study of tissue T cells after allogeneic stem cell transplantation. Using immunoSEQ multiplex PCR, the repertoire was profiled, and TCRdb retains in-frame clones only, with some absent. The sample holds roughly 6,700 clones, 69% seen once. This sample comprised tissue from the stomach, obtained at autopsy. The receptors here all came from a woman aged 18-55 years with breast cancer.

This clone occurred a few times. V gene TRBV14 combines with J gene TRBJ2-2, with D possibly matching TRBD1 (6 bases). This CDR3 has 14 amino acids. Germline V CDR1 and CDR2: SGHDN, FVKESK. The CDR3: CAGATGLATGELFF. For the CDR3, the DNA is TGTGCTGGAGCTACAGGGCTCGCCACCGGGGAGCTGTTTTTT.

V is TRBV3-1 (or the pseudogene TRBV3-2) and J is TRBJ2-4; D call uncertain. V was shortened by 0 bases and J by 9 bases, with 15 bases between the two germline ends. The CDR3 sequence is 15 residues long. Germline V gives CDR1 LGHDT, CDR2 YNNKEL (reference sequence). The CDR3 DNA sequence: TGTGCCAGCAGCCAAGATTTCGCGATCGGTGGCATTCAGTACTTC. It specifies CASSQDFAIGGIQYF.

This chain uses TRBV6-1 with TRBJ1-2; tentatively, D is TRBD1 (6 bases). The CDR3 is 20 residues long. Germline V gives CDR1 MNHNS, CDR2 SASEGT. V lost 2 bases to trimming and J lost 0 bases, with 25 bases between them. CDR3 residues: CASSESFSPGQRYSNYGYTF. CDR3 DNA: TGTGCCAGCAGTGAAAGCTTTTCCCCGGGACAAAGATACTCTAACTATGGCTACACCTTC.

The chain is built from TRBV9 and TRBJ2-3; no definite D call. Deletions cut 3 bases from V and 4 bases from J, with 15 bases between. The CDR3 totals 15 residues. Per the germline V gene, CDR1 is SGDLS and CDR2 is YYNGEE. In DNA, the CDR3 is TGTGCCAGCAGCGACCCCTTGATGGGCTCAGATACGCAGTATTTT. Translated, it gives CASSDPLMGSDTQYF.

The chain combines TRBV5-1 with TRBJ2-1, with D perhaps matching TRBD1 (6 bases). The CDR3 sequence is 15 residues long. CDR1 SGHRS and CDR2 YFSETQ come from the germline V gene. Trimming pared 4 bases from V and 3 bases from J, leaving 14 bases between. CDR3 in DNA: TGCGCCAGCAGCCCACAGGGAGCGGTCTACAATGAGCAGTTCTTC. Residues: CASSPQGAVYNEQFF.

The chain joins TRBV3-1 (or the pseudogene TRBV3-2) to TRBJ1-2, with 8 bases that match TRBD1. J gave up 3 bases and V 7 bases, and 19 bases lay outside the gene matches. The germline CDR1 and CDR2 sequences are LGHDT and YNNKEL (reference sequence). CDR3 length: 18 residues. The CDR3 region is CASTPRIYRTGLDYGYTF. The CDR3 coding sequence is TGTGCCAGCACCCCCAGGATCTATCGGACAGGGCTGGACTATGGCTACACCTTC.

V is TRBV28 and J is TRBJ1-2; the match to TRBD1 covers 11 bases. V trimming: 5 bases; J trimming: 3 bases; junction bases outside the gene matches: 2. This CDR3 region has 14 residues. CDR1 and CDR2 (germline): MDHEN, SYDVKM. CDR3 in DNA: TGTGCCAGCAGTGAGGGACAGGGGGACTATGGCTACACCTTC. This gives the protein CASSEGQGDYGYTF.

The J gene is TRBJ2-7, the V gene TRBV3-1 (or the pseudogene TRBV3-2); D gene ambiguous. The V end lost 0 bases, the J end lost 3 bases, and 12 bases lay between the germline ends. The V gene's germline CDR1 is LGHDT and CDR2 YNNKEL (reference sequence). The CDR3 has 15 amino acids. The CDR3 spells CASSQDPAGNYEQYF. CDR3 nucleotide sequence: TGTGCCAGCAGCCAAGATCCGGCAGGCAACTACGAGCAGTACTTC.

A single count supports this clone. The rearrangement links TRBV18 to TRBJ2-2; TRBD1 agrees at 8 bases. The CDR3 sequence is 17 residues long. CDR1 is KGHSH and CDR2 is LQKENI in the germline V gene. The V gene end was trimmed by 2 bases and the J gene end by 6 bases; junction bases not matched to a gene: 11. CDR3 sequence: CASSPRFTQGDSGELFF. The CDR3 nucleotides read TGTGCCAGCTCACCAAGATTCACACAGGGGGACTCCGGGGAGCTGTTTTTT.

The V call is TRBV18, the J call TRBJ2-7; TRBD1 or TRBD2 may be the D gene (5 bases each). This CDR3 is built from 16 residues. Trimming stripped 2 bases from V and 0 bases from J, with 14 bases between. Germline-derived CDR1 and CDR2 are KGHSH and LQKENI. Here the CDR3 DNA reads TGTGCCAGCTCACCAAGGGACCGTACTACCTCCTACGAGCAGTACTTC. Its translation is CASSPRDRTTSYEQYF.

V gene TRBV4-3 combines with J gene TRBJ1-2, with TRBD1 identical over 9 bases. V was clipped by 1 base and J by 3 bases; unmatched bases: 9. The CDR3 has 17 amino acids. The germline CDR1 and CDR2 sequences are LGHNA and YSLEER. DNA of the CDR3: TGCGCCAGCAGCCAAGGAGTACCGGGACAGGGAGACTATGGCTACACCTTC. Encoded protein: CASSQGVPGQGDYGYTF.

The V gene is TRBV2, the J gene TRBJ2-7; 9 bases map to TRBD1. The junction had 7 bases not matched to a gene; V was cut back by 11 bases and J by 2 bases. The CDR3 is 13 residues long. Germline V CDR1 and CDR2: SNHLY, FYNNEI. The DNA for the CDR3 is TGTGCCGGTACAGGGGGCGTCGCCTACGAGCAGTACTTC. Protein: CAGTGGVAYEQYF.

The V call is TRBV5-4, the J call TRBJ1-4; D remains unclear. Germline V gene data show CDR1 as SGHNT and CDR2 as YYREEE (reference sequence). The CDR3 has 14 amino acids. V lost 4 bases to trimming and J lost 8 bases, with 15 bases between them. The CDR3 reads CASSKDFPTEKLFF. CDR3 DNA sequence: TGTGCCAGCAGCAAGGACTTCCCTACAGAAAAACTGTTTTTT.

The V gene is TRBV3-1 (or the pseudogene TRBV3-2), the J gene TRBJ2-1; weak D call: TRBD2 (5 bases). This CDR3 contains 14 residues. Germline CDR1 reads LGHDT; CDR2 reads YNNKEL (reference sequence). Trimming left V 3 bases short and J 8 bases short, with 14 bases between. The CDR3 region is CASSQGSVVDEQFF. As DNA, the CDR3 is TGTGCCAGCAGCCAGGGTAGCGTAGTCGATGAGCAGTTCTTC.

This clone has just one count. The rearrangement links TRBV6-2 or TRBV6-3 to TRBJ1-4, with D possibly TRBD1 on 5 matching bases. V gave up 4 bases and J gave up 0 bases, with 12 bases separating them. CDR1 is MNHEY, CDR2 SVGEGT, per germline. The CDR3 runs to 16 residues. CDR3 sequence: CASSSRRQTTNEKLFF. DNA of the CDR3: TGTGCCAGCAGTTCCCGCCGACAGACAACTAATGAAAAACTGTTTTTT.

The chain recombines TRBV7-3 with TRBJ2-5, with 10 bases matching TRBD2. CDR3 size: 16 residues. The V gene end was trimmed by 5 bases and the J gene end by 1 base; junction bases not matched to a gene: 7. CDR1 and CDR2 (germline): SGHTA, FQGTGA. The CDR3: CASSAGASGSQETQYF. The CDR3 nucleotides are TGTGCCAGCAGCGCCGGGGCTAGCGGGAGCCAAGAGACCCAGTACTTC.

The chain links TRBV25-1 to TRBJ1-2; tentatively, D is TRBD1 (6 bases). Trimming pared 3 bases from V and 4 bases from J, leaving 12 bases between. Germline-derived CDR1 and CDR2 are MGHDK and SYGVNS. CDR3 length: 14 residues. For the CDR3, the DNA is TGTGCCAGCAGTGAGTCAGGGGAGGCCTATGGCTACACCTTC. As protein: CASSESGEAYGYTF.

This chain joins TRBV19 and TRBJ1-4, with 8 bases identical to TRBD1. The V segment lost 5 bases and the J segment 5 bases; nucleotides outside the gene matches: 4. The germline V gene encodes CDR1 LNHDA and CDR2 SQIVND (reference sequence). The CDR3 covers 14 residues. CDR3 residues: CASSWRQGNEKLFF. CDR3 nucleotides: TGTGCCAGTAGTTGGAGACAGGGGAATGAAAAACTGTTTTTT.

J is TRBJ2-7 and V is TRBV7-2, with 8 nucleotides matching TRBD1. Losses at the gene ends were 3 bases for V and 7 bases for J; bases not matched to a gene: 8. The germline V gene has CDR1 SGHTA and CDR2 FQGNSA. The CDR3 spans 14 residues. The CDR3 DNA follows: TGTGCCAGCAGCTTTCGCGGGACAGGACGGGAGCAGTACTTC. Its translation: CASSFRGTGREQYF.

The gene calls are TRBV5-6 and TRBJ2-3, with TRBD2 matching 11 bases. CDR1 is SGHDT and CDR2 is YYEEEE in the germline V gene. The CDR3 runs 15 residues. After removal of 4 bases from V and 6 bases from J, the junction contained 7 bases not matched to a gene. The CDR3 DNA is TGTGCCAGCAGCACTAGACTAGCGGGAAGGGATACGCAGTATTTT. Protein product: CASSTRLAGRDTQYF. The entire variable domain, with the rest obtained from reference TRBV5-6 and TRBJ2-3, is as follows: DAGVTQSPTHLIKTRGQQVTLRCSPKSGHDTVSWYQQALGQGPQFIFQYYEEEERQRGNFPDRFSGHQFPNYSSELNVNALLLGDSALYLCASSTRLAGRDTQYFGPGTRLTVL.

The V gene is TRBV14, the J gene TRBJ2-5; D not resolved. The CDR3 covers 14 residues. Germline CDR1 SGHDN, CDR2 FVKESK. With 4 bases removed from V and 1 base from J, the gap between germline ends came to 10 bases. Here the CDR3 DNA reads TGTGCCAGCAGCCTAATGAGGATCCAAGAGACCCAGTACTTC. Translating it yields CASSLMRIQETQYF.